This T cell receptor (beta chain) was observed in a study of T cell clones after liver transplantation. Overall study: At least one year of complete immunosuppression withdrawal without enzymes over twice normal defined tolerance.

Regarding the study as a whole: Compared with third party-reactive sequences, donor-reactive ones declined more, independent of withdrawal success.

This clone was seen just once. Its antigen is still unknown. Germline V gives CDR1 MDHEN, CDR2 SYDVKM. The length of the CDR3 is 15 residues. V shed 5 bases, J shed 9 bases, and the junction held 8 bases outside the gene matches. The repertoire was sequenced with immunoSEQ multiplex PCR; TCRdb's copy has only in-frame clones and lacks some. The table has about 20,000 clones, approximately 80% seen once; the top ten hold around 35%. The rearrangement uses TRBV28 and TRBJ2-1, with 12 bases that match TRBD2. The clonotype was recovered from a human patient who received a liver transplant. The T cells may come from the graft donor. Sequencing used CD8+ T cells from blood, obtained around 54 months after liver transplant. CDR3 loop: CASSPGLAGRSEQFF. The CDR3 DNA reads TGTGCCAGCAGTCCGGGACTAGCGGGCCGAAGTGAGCAGTTCTTC.